This TCR beta chain was captured by sequencing in a study of T cell responses to AZD1222 COVID-19 vaccine. General study findings and limits: None of the repertoires were sampled until the peak T cell response had passed. Donors skewed white British and female; clonal diversity was possibly underestimated.

A remark on this clone: Antigen: not known.

Using immunoSEQ multiplex PCR, the repertoire was profiled, and TCRdb retains in-frame clones only, with some absent. Of about 100,000 clones in the sample, about 89% were seen once. This clonotype was sampled from an adult in good health. Sequenced material: peripheral blood, taken on day 0 of MenACWY control vaccination.

The CDR3 sequence is CASSFRGPSLHF. In DNA, the CDR3 is TGTGCCAGCAGCTTCCGGGGGCCTTCCCTCCACTTT. V usage is TRBV5-6 and J usage is TRBJ1-6, with D perhaps TRBD1 (6 bases). Germline V lookup: CDR1 SGHDT, CDR2 YYEEEE. The CDR3 totals 12 residues. Trimming shortened V by 2 bases and J by 14 bases, and 11 bases separated the two germline ends.